These 20 T cell receptor beta chains were all obtained from the same sample, sequenced in a study of blood T cell repertoires in COVID-19. Method: immunoSEQ multiplex PCR; TCRdb's copy keeps in-frame clones and lacks some. The sample has some 200,000 clones; about 86% are singletons. What was sequenced was PBMCs or T cells enriched from blood (not recorded which). The receptors originated from a woman aged 40 to 55 with acute COVID-19.

CDR3 residues: CASSGDIANTGELFF. The CDR3 DNA follows: TGTGCCAGCTCGGGGGACATTGCGAACACCGGGGAGCTGTTTTTT. This rearrangement joins TRBV18 to TRBJ2-2, with D tentatively TRBD1 (6 bases). CDR3 size: 15 residues. CDR1 KGHSH and CDR2 LQKENI come from the germline V gene. V was clipped by 6 bases and J by 0 bases, with 11 bases between them. Variable domain in full (rest from reference TRBV18 and TRBJ2-2): NAGVMQNPRHLVRRRGQEARLRCSPMKGHSHVYWYRQLPEEGLKFMVYLQKENIIDESGMPKERFSAEFPKEGPSILRIQQVVRGDSAAYFCASSGDIANTGELFFGEGSRLTVL.

The CDR3 protein is CASSETGVYEQFF. DNA of the CDR3: TGCGCCAGCAGTGAAACAGGGGTATATGAGCAGTTCTTC. The chain uses TRBV10-1 and TRBJ2-1, with 7 bases identical to TRBD1. The junction had 4 bases not matched to a gene; V was cut back by 3 bases and J by 8 bases. The CDR3 sequence is 13 residues long. Germline CDR1 is WNHNN and CDR2 is SYGVQD (reference sequence).

The chain is built from TRBV6-5 and TRBJ1-2; tentative D call: TRBD1 (6 bases). From germline, CDR1 is MNHEY and CDR2 SVGAGI. The CDR3 runs to 13 residues. The V and J ends lost 10 bases and 7 bases respectively, with 19 bases between them. This CDR3 reads CAIPLWGPGGYTF. CDR3 nucleotide sequence: TGTGCCATCCCGCTCTGGGGGCCCGGTGGCTACACCTTC.

This sequence joins TRBV12-3 or TRBV12-4 and TRBJ1-2; possible D gene TRBD1, 5 bases. The CDR3 is made up of 13 amino acids. The ends were cut back, 7 bases at V and 0 bases at J, with 9 bases in the middle. The CDR3, as DNA: TGTGCCAGCAAAGGACAATCTAACTATGGCTACACCTTC. This encodes CASKGQSNYGYTF.

The chain carries TRBV4-1 and TRBJ1-6, with D tentatively TRBD1 (5 bases). Looked up from germline, CDR1 is MGHRA and CDR2 is YSYEKL. The germline V and J ends were trimmed by 1 base and 5 bases, with 6 bases remaining between them. The CDR3 sequence is 14 residues long. CDR3 residues: CASSQVGHNSPLHF. The CDR3 DNA is TGCGCCAGCAGCCAAGTGGGGCATAATTCACCCCTCCACTTT.

CDR3: CASSYWGGSYEQYF. The DNA for the CDR3 is TGTGCCAGCAGTTATTGGGGGGGTTCCTACGAGCAGTACTTC. The chain is built from TRBV6-5 and TRBJ2-7; TRBD2 matches at 7 bases. CDR3 length equals 14 residues. V was clipped by 3 bases and J by 1 base; unmatched bases: 3. Germline V gives CDR1 MNHEY, CDR2 SVGAGI.

The V call is TRBV2, the J call TRBJ2-1; 8 nucleotides agree with TRBD2. V gave up 4 bases and J gave up 4 bases; unmatched junction bases: 9. This CDR3 spans 16 amino acids. The germline gives CDR1 SNHLY, CDR2 FYNNEI. The CDR3 loop is CASSARGLAAYNEQFF. In nucleotides, the CDR3 is TGTGCCAGCAGTGCCCGCGGACTAGCAGCATACAATGAGCAGTTCTTC. The full variable domain, rest sourced from reference TRBV2 and TRBJ2-1, is EPEVTQTPSHQVTQMGQEVILRCVPISNHLYFYWYRQILGQKVEFLVSFYNNEISEKSEIFDDQFSVERPDGSNFTLKIRSTKLEDSAMYFCASSARGLAAYNEQFFGPGTRLTVL.

This clone was seen a handful of times. V gene TRBV14 combines with J gene TRBJ1-4; 8 nucleotides align to TRBD1. CDR3 size: 15 residues. V shed 4 bases, J shed 1 base, and the junction held 2 bases outside the gene matches. Germline CDR1 is SGHDN and CDR2 is FVKESK. CDR3 sequence: CASSLDRGTNEKLFF. In DNA, the CDR3 is TGTGCCAGCAGCCTCGACAGGGGAACTAATGAAAAACTGTTTTTT. The full variable domain, rest sourced from reference TRBV14 and TRBJ1-4, is EAGVTQFPSHSVIEKGQTVTLRCDPISGHDNLYWYRRVMGKEIKFLLHFVKESKQDESGMPNNRFLAERTGGTYSTLKVQPAELEDSGVYFCASSLDRGTNEKLFFGSGTQLSVL.

This chain uses TRBV6-6 with TRBJ1-6; D remains unclear. The V and J ends lost 4 bases and 9 bases respectively, with 7 bases between them. This CDR3 contains 12 residues. Germline V CDR1 and CDR2: MNHNY, SVGAGI (reference sequence). CDR3 sequence reads: CASSSRFSPLHF. CDR3 nucleotides: TGTGCCAGCAGTTCGAGATTTTCACCCCTCCACTTT.

The J gene is TRBJ1-5, the V gene TRBV7-2, with D maybe TRBD1 (5 bases). Germline CDR1 SGHTA, CDR2 FQGNSA. CDR3 length equals 14 residues. Trimming shortened V by 6 bases and J by 0 bases, and 9 bases separated the two germline ends. CDR3 bases: TGTGCCAGCAGTGCAGGGTTTAGCAATCAGCCCCAGCATTTT. It encodes CASSAGFSNQPQHF. The whole variable domain, filled in from reference TRBV7-2 and TRBJ1-5, reads GAGVSQSPSNKVTEKGKDVELRCDPISGHTALYWYRQSLGQGLEFLIYFQGNSAPDKSGLPSDRFSAERTGGSVSTLTIQRTQQEDSAVYLCASSAGFSNQPQHFGDGTRLSIL.

The chain joins TRBV28 to TRBJ2-3; TRBD2 might be the D (6 bases). Germline CDR1 MDHEN, CDR2 SYDVKM. CDR3 length equals 17 residues. The germline V and J ends were trimmed by 2 bases and 0 bases, with 15 bases remaining between them. DNA for the CDR3: TGTGCCAGCAGTTTACCACTAGCATCGTTTAGCACAGATACGCAGTATTTT. Its translation is CASSLPLASFSTDTQYF.

The rearrangement joins TRBV24-1 to TRBJ2-3, with 7 bases identical to TRBD2. CDR1 is KGHDR, CDR2 SFDVKD, per germline. The CDR3 consists of 15 residues. V dropped 3 bases and J dropped 2; count of bases not matched to a gene: 4. The CDR3 loop reads CATSDAGEPTDTQYF. Written as DNA, the CDR3 is TGTGCCACCAGTGATGCGGGAGAGCCCACAGATACGCAGTATTTT.

The CDR3 reads CASSLPGNYEQYF. In DNA, the CDR3 is TGTGCCAGCAGTTTACCGGGTAACTACGAGCAGTACTTC. The chain links TRBV28 to TRBJ2-7; D not certain. The CDR3 covers 13 residues. Germline loops: CDR1 MDHEN, CDR2 SYDVKM. Trimming removed 2 bases at V and 3 bases at J, with 8 bases between.

Comments on this clone: The identical CDR3 is also encoded by other nucleotide sequences in the sample. The J gene is TRBJ1-1, the V gene TRBV7-9, with TRBD1 matching over 7 bases. The germline gives CDR1 SEHNR, CDR2 FQNEAQ (reference sequence). The CDR3 consists of 14 residues. V was clipped by 6 bases and J by 0 bases; unmatched bases: 4. The CDR3 sequence: CASSQQGLNTEAFF. CDR3 bases: TGTGCCAGCAGTCAACAGGGGTTGAACACTGAAGCTTTCTTT.

This clone has only a few counts. This chain uses TRBV6-2 or TRBV6-3 with TRBJ1-5; D is possibly TRBD1 (6 bases). The CDR3 consists of 14 residues. V was trimmed by 4 bases and J by 3 bases, leaving 10 bases between them. Germline values: CDR1 MNHEY, CDR2 SVGEGT. The CDR3 sequence: CASSWGQNNQPQHF. CDR3 DNA sequence: TGTGCCAGCAGTTGGGGACAAAACAATCAGCCCCAGCATTTT.

This chain uses TRBV19 with TRBJ2-2; 14 nucleotides line up with TRBD2. Germline-derived CDR1 and CDR2 are LNHDA and SQIVND (reference sequence). The CDR3 length is 15 residues. The trim removed 7 bases at V and 5 bases at J, leaving 3 bases unmatched. The CDR3 nucleotides are TGTGCCAGTATGGGGACTAGCGGGGGTACCGGGGAGCTGTTTTTT. Translating it yields CASMGTSGGTGELFF.

The genes are TRBV11-2 and TRBJ2-3; D is perhaps TRBD1 (5 bases). From germline, CDR1 is SGHAT and CDR2 FQNNGV. The length of the CDR3 is 14 residues. V was shortened by 0 bases and J by 4 bases, with 8 bases between the two germline ends. CDR3 sequence (DNA): TGTGCCAGCAGCTTAGACAGGGTGCCAGATACGCAGTATTTT. The encoded protein is CASSLDRVPDTQYF.

V is TRBV7-8 and J is TRBJ2-5; D possibly corresponds to TRBD1 (6 bases). This CDR3 is 15 amino acids long. V lost 5 bases to trimming and J lost 5 bases, with 18 bases between them. Germline lookup yields CDR1 SGHVS and CDR2 FQNEAQ. The CDR3 spells CASSRHRAGGETQYF. The CDR3, as DNA: TGTGCCAGCAGCCGACACAGGGCCGGAGGTGAGACCCAGTACTTC.

This chain uses TRBV7-8 with TRBJ1-6; D perhaps matches TRBD1 (6 bases). The CDR3 has 13 residues. Germline V gene data show CDR1 as SGHVS and CDR2 as FQNEAQ. Trimming shortened V by 5 bases and J by 4 bases, and 6 bases separated the two germline ends. The CDR3, as DNA: TGTGCCAGCAGCGACAGGTATAATTCACCCCTCCACTTT. This sequence encodes CASSDRYNSPLHF. Together with reference TRBV7-8 and TRBJ1-6, the CDR3 gives the full variable domain: GAGVSQSPRYKVAKRGQDVALRCDPISGHVSLFWYQQALGQGPEFLTYFQNEAQLDKSGLPSDRFFAERPEGSVSTLKIQRTQQEDSAVYLCASSDRYNSPLHFGNGTRLTVT.

On this clone itself: The same CDR3 is also encoded by other DNA sequences in this sample. The J gene is TRBJ2-3, the V gene TRBV7-2; 12 bases are shared with TRBD2. This CDR3 spans 16 amino acids. V gave up 0 bases and J gave up 3 bases; unmatched junction bases: 1. Germline V lookup: CDR1 SGHTA, CDR2 FQGNSA. The CDR3 nucleotides are TGTGCCAGCAGCTTAGCGGGGACTAGCGGGACAGATACGCAGTATTTT. Translated, it gives CASSLAGTSGTDTQYF. The whole variable domain, remainder taken from reference TRBV7-2 and TRBJ2-3, is GAGVSQSPSNKVTEKGKDVELRCDPISGHTALYWYRQSLGQGLEFLIYFQGNSAPDKSGLPSDRFSAERTGGSVSTLTIQRTQQEDSAVYLCASSLAGTSGTDTQYFGPGTRLTVL.